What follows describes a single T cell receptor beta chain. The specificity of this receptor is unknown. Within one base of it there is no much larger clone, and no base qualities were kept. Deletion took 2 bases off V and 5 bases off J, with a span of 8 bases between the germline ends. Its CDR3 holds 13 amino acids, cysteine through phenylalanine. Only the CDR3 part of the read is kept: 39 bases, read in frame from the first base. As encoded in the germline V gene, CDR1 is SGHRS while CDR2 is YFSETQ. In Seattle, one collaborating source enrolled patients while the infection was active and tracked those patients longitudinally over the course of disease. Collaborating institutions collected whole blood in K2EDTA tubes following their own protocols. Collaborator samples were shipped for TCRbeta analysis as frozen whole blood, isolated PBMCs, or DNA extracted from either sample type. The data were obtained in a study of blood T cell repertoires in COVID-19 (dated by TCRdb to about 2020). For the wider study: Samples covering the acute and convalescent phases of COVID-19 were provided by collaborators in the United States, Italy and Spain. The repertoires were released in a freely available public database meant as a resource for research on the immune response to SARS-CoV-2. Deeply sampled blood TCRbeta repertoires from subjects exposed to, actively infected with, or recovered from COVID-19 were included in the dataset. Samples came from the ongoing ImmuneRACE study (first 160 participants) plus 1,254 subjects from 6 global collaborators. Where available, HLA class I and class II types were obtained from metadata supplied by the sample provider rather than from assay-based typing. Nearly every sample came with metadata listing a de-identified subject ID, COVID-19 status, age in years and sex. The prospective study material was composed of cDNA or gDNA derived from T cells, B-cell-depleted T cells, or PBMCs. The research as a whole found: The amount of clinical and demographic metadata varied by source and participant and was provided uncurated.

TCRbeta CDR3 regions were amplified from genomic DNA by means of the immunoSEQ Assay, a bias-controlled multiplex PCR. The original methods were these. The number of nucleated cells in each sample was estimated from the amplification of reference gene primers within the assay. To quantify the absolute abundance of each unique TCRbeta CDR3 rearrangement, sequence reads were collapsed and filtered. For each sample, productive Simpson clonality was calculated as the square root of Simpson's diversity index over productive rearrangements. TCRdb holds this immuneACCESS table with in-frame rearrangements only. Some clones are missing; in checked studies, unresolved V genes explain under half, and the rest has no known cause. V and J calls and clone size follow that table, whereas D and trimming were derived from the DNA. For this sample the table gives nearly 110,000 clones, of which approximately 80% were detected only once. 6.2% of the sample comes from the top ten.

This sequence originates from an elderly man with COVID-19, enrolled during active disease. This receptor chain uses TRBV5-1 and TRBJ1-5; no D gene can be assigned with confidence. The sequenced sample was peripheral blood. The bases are TGCGCCAGCAGCTTTGGCGAGGATCAGCCCCAGCATTTT. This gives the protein CASSFGEDQPQHF.